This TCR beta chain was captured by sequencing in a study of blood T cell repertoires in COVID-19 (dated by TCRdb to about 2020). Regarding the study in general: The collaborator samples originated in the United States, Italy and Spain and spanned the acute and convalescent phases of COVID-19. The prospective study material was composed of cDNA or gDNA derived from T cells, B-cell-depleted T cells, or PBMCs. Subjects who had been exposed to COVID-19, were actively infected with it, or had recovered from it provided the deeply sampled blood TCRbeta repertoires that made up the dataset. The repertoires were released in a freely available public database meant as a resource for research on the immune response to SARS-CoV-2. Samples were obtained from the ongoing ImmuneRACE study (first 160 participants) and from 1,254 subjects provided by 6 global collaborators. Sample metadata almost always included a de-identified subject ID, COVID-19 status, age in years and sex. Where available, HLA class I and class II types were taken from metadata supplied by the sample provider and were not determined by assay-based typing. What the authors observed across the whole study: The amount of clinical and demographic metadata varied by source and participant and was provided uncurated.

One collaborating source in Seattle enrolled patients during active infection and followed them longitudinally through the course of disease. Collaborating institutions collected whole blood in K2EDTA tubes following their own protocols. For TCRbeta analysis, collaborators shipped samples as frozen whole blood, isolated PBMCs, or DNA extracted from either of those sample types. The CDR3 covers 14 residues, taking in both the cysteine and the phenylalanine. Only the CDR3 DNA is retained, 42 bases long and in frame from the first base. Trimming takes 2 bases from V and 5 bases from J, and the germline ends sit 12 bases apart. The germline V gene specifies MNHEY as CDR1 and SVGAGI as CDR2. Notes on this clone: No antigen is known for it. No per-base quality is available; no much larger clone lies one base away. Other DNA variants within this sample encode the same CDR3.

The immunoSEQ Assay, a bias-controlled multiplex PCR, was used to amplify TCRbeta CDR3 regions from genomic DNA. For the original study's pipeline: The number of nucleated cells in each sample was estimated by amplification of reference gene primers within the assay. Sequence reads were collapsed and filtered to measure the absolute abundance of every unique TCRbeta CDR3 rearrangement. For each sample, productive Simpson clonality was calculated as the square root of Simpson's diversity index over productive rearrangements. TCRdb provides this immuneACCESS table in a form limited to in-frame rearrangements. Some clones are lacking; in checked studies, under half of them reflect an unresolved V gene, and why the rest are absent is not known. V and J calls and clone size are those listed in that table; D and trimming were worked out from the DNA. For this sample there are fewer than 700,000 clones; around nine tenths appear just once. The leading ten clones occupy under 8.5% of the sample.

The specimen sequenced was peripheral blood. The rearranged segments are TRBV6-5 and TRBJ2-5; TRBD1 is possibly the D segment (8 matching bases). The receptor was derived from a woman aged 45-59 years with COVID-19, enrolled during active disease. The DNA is TGTGCCAGCAGTTACGCACAGGGGGGGGAGACCCAGTACTTC. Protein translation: CASSYAQGGETQYF.